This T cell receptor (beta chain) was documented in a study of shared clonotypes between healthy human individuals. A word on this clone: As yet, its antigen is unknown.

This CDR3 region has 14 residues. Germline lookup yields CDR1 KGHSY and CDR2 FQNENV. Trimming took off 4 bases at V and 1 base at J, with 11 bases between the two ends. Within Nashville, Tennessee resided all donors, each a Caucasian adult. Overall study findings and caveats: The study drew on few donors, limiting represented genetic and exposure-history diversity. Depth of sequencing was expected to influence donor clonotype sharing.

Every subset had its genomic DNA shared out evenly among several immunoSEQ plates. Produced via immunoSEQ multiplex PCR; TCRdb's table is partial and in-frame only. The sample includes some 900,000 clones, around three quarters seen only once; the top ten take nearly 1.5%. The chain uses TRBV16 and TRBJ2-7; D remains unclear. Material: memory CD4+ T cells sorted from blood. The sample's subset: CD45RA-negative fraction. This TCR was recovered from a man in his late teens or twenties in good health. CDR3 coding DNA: TGTGCCAGCAGCCTGTGGGCCAATTCCTACGAGCAGTACTTC. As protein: CASSLWANSYEQYF.